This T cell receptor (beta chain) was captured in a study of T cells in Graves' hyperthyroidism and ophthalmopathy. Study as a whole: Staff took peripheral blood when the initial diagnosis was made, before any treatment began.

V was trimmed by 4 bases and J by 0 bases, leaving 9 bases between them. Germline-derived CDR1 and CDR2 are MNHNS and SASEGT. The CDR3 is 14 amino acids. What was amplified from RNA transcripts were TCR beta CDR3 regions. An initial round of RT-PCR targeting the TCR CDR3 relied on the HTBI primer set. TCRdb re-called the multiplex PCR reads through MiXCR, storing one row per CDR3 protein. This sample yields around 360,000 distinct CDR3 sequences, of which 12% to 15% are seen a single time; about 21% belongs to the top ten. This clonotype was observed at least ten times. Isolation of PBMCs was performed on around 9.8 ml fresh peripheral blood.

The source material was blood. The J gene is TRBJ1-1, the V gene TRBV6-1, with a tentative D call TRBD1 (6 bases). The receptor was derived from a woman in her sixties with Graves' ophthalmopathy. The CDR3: CASSVDRLNTEAFF. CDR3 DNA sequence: TGTGCCAGCAGTGTGGACAGACTGAACACTGAAGCTTTCTTT.